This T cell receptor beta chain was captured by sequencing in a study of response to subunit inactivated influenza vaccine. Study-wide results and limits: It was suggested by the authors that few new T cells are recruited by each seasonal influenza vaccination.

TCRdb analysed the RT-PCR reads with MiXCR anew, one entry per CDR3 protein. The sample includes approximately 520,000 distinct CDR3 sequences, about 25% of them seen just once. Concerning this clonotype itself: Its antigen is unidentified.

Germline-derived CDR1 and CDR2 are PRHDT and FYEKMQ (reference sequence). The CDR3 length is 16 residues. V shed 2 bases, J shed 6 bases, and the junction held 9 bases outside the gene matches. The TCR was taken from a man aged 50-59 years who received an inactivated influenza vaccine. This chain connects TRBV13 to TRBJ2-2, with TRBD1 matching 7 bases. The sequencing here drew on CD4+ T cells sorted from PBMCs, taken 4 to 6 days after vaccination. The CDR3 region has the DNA TGTGCCAGCAGCTTAAGGACAGGCTCGGTTCCCGGGGAGCTGTTTTTT. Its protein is CASSLRTGSVPGELFF. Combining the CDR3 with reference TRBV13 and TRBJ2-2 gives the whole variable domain AAGVIQSPRHLIKEKRETATLKCYPIPRHDTVYWYQQGPGQDPQFLISFYEKMQSDKGSIPDRFSAQQFSDYHSELNMSSLELGDSALYFCASSLRTGSVPGELFFGEGSRLTVL.